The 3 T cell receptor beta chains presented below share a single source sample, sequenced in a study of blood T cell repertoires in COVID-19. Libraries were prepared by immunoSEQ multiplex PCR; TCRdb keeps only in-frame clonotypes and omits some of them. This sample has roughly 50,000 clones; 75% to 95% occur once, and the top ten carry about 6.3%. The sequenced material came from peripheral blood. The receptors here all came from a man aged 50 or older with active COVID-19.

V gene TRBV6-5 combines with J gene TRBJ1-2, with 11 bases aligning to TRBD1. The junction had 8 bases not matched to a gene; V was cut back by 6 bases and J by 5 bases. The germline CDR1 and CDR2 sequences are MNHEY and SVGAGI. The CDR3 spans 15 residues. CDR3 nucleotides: TGTGCCAGCAGACCCCGGACAGGGGGCGCGTATGGCTACACCTTC. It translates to CASRPRTGGAYGYTF.

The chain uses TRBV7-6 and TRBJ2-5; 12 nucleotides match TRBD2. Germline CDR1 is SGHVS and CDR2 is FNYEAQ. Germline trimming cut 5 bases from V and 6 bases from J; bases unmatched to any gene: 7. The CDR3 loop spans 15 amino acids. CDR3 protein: CASSPRLAGVQTQYF. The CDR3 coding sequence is TGTGCCAGCAGCCCCCGACTAGCGGGAGTCCAGACCCAGTACTTC.

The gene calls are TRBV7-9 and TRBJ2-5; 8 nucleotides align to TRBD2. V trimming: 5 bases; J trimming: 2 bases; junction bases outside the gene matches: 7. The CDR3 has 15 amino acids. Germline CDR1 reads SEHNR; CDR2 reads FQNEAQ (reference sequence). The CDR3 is CASSGRGGAQETQYF. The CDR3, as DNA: TGTGCCAGCAGCGGACGGGGGGGCGCGCAAGAGACCCAGTACTTC.